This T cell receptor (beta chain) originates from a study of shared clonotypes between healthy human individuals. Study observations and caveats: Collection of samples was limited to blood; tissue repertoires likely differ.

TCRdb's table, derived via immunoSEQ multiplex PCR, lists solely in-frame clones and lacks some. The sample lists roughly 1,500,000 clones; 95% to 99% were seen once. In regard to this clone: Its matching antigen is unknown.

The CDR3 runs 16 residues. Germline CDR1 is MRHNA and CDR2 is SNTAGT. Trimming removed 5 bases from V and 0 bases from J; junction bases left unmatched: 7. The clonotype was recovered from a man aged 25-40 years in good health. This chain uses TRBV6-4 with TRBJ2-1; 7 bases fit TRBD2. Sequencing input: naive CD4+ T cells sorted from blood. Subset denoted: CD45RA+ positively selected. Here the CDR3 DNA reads TGTGCCAGCAGTCCTAGCGGAGTTTCCTCCTACAATGAGCAGTTCTTC. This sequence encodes CASSPSGVSSYNEQFF.